This T cell receptor beta chain was captured by sequencing in a study of blood T cell repertoires in COVID-19. At the level of the study: Both acute and convalescent COVID-19 samples were obtained from the United States, Italy and Spain. In each case, the material was cDNA or gDNA derived from T cells, B-cell-depleted T cells, or PBMCs.

Trimming took 2 bases from V and 0 from J, leaving 9 bases between them. The CDR3 loop spans 15 amino acids. The germline CDR1 and CDR2 sequences are SGDLS and YYNGEE. In the original workflow: Reference gene primer amplification in the assay estimated nucleated cell counts. Measured with immunoSEQ multiplex PCR; TCRdb has only the in-frame clones, and not every one. Clone size and V and J calls were adopted from that table, with D and trimming inferred from the DNA. The sample gives about 60,000 clones, approximately 79% of which show up once; 12% is in the top ten. Sequencing input: peripheral blood. The chain links TRBV9 to TRBJ2-1, with D maybe TRBD1 (6 bases). This sequence was found in a human donor in a cohort sampled during active COVID-19. The DNA for the CDR3 is TGTGCCAGCAGCGTTACAGGGAGCTCCTACAATGAGCAGTTCTTC. Protein: CASSVTGSSYNEQFF.